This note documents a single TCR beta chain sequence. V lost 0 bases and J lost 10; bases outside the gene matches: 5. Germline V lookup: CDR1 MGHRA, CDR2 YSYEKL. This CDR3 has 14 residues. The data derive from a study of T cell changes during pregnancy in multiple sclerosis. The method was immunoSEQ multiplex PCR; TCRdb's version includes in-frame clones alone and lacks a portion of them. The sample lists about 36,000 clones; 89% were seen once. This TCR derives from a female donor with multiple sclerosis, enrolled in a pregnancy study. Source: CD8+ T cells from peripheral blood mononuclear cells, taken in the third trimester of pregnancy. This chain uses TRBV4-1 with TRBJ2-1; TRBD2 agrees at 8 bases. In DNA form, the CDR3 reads TGCGCCAGCAGCCAAGACGAAGCGGGAGACGAGCAGTTCTTC. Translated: CASSQDEAGDEQFF.